These T cell receptor beta chains were read from a single sample in a study of blood T cell repertoires in COVID-19. Using immunoSEQ multiplex PCR, the repertoire was profiled, and TCRdb retains in-frame clones only, with some absent. Seen here are about 400,000 clones, roughly 86% observed once, and the top ten hold about 3%. Sequencing was carried out using peripheral blood. These receptors came from a human donor in a cohort sampled during active COVID-19. CDR3s leave out the opening cysteine and the closing phenylalanine or tryptophan.

v_call cdr3_aa
TRBV6-5 ASSPDRARNQPQH
TRBV30 AWSVFLGGLAGVGDTQY
TRBV19 ASRRLAGEETQY
TRBV7-3 ASSPRAGGNTDTQY
TRBV19 ASSNRAAGEKLF
TRBV30 AWDRGYEQY
TRBV10-3 AIRTSGEYNEQF
TRBV6-5 ACDRGTDHEETQY
TRBV5-1 ASSWDREGEKLF
TRBV7-8 ASSTDSNQPQH
TRBV7-3 ASSPTVSSYNEQF
TRBV3-1/TRBV3-2 ASSAGTGDEKLF
TRBV4-1 ASSQEQGLDLNTIY
TRBV28 ASSFTGSGANVLT
TRBV19 ASSPQGSRGELF
TRBV5-1 ASRGAGTSYNEQF
TRBV2 ASRGQRNNQPQH
TRBV25-1 ASAEGLPSYNEQF
TRBV6-5 ASKPFRGNTGELF
TRBV27 ASTSAGSNEKLF
TRBV30 ACETGTANTEAF
TRBV6-6 ASTQQGAVTEAF
TRBV6-1 ASSEGRGFPSGSYEQY
TRBV5-6 ASSLVGASYEQY
TRBV5-4 ATYSRGQDTGELF
TRBV6-5 ASSMGQGGVSPLH
TRBV3-1/TRBV3-2 ASSQGRITNSPLH
TRBV7-2 ASSKTGGTNNEQF
TRBV6-4 ASSDSLTIYSNQPQH
TRBV2 ASSAGGEQY
TRBV7-3 ASSSTGSGNTIY
TRBV21-1 AIETDYGYT
TRBV6-5 ASSYSAGGDQPQH
TRBV19 ASSISPPGQGGETQY
TRBV5-1 ASSLALAGGSYGYT
TRBV19 ASSNPQGVSYNEQF
TRBV5-3 ARSLGMTGWRAYGYT
TRBV7-9 ASSPGTSGSEQY
TRBV29-1 RQQGAPGANVLT
TRBV10-2 ASRGEGTGYYEQY